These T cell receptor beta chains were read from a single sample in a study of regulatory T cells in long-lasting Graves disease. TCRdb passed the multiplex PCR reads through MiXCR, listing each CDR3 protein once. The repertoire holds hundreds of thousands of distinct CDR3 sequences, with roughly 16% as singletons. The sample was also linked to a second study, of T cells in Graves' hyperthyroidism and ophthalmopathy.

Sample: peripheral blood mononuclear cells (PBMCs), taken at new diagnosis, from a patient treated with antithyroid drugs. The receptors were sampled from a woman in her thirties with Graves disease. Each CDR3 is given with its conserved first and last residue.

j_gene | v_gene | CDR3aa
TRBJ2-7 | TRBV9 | CASSVVHGLEVFYEQYF
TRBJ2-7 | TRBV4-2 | CASSQVPGQTIF
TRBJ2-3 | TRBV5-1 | CASSPGQVDTQYF
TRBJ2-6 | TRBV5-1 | CASSPGQPYSGANVLTF
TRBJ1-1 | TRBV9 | CASSSRRGLDTEAFF
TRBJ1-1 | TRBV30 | CAWSGQGTEAFF
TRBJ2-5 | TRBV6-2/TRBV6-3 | CASRVSGVRGQETQYF
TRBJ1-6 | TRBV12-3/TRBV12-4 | CASSPDARDRNSPLHF
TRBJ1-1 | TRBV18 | CASSPRNEYTEAFF
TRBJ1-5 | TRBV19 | CARFMTKAGPPRSNQPQHF
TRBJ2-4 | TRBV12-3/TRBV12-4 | CASSFLAFLAKNIQYF
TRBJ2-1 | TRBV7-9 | CASSTRVGTRGGNEQFF
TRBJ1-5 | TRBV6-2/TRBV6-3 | CASSERILQPQHF
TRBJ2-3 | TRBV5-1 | CASSLTSGRNTQYF
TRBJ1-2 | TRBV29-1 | CSVGGQAYGYTF
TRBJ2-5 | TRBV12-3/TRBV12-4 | CASSVQGVRETQYF
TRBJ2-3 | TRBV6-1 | CASSEMPGQGSSDTQYF
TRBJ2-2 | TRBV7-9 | CASSSRTGGTGELFF
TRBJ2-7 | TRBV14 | CASSQASRGSYEQYF
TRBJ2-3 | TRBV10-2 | CASRKGQLTDTQYF
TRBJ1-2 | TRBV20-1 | CSARSQVNYGYTF
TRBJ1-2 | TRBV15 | CATSRDFGVSYGYTF
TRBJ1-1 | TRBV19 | CASRWDRGVSTEAFF
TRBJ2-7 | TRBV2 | CASLLLEGTSEQYF
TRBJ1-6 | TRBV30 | CAWGRDRAFSPLHF
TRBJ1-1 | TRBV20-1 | CSAREGGARTEAFF
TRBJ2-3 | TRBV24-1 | CATSDNGSGSTDTQYF
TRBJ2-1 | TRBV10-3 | CAISLGLAGGNEQFF
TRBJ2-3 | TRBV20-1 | CSARGSTTDTQYF
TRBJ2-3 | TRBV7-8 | CASSPRAGGTRTDTQYF
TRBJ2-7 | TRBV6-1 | CASCGLAGDEQYF
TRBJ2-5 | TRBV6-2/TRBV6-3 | CASSDLLGGGTQYF
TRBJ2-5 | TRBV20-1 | CSARGDRGYETQYF
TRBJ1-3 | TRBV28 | CASEGRDSGNTIYF
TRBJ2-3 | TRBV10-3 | CAISESGLAGYADTQYF
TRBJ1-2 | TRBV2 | CASDTQGLYGYTF
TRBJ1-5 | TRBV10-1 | CASSDIGNQPQHF
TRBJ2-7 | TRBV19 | CASSPVAGAQYF
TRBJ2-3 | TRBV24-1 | CATETSGNTDTQYF
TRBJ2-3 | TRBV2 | CASRRQGRTDTQYF
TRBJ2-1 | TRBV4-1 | CASSQDRLAGGSDNEQFF
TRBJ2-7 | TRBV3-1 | CASSQELRGYEQYF
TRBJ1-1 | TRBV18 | CASSPTTGNTEASF
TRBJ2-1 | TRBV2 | CASNRGGFDNEQFF
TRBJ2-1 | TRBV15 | CATTPLSSGKGYLYNEQFF
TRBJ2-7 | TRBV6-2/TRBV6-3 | CASSAREGGPYEQYF
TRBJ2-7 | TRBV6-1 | CASSRLAGARGYEQYF